This T cell receptor (beta chain) was obtained from a study of blood T cell repertoires in COVID-19. About the study: COVID-19 samples, acute and convalescent, were from the United States, Italy and Spain.

V lost 4 bases, J lost 0 bases, and 10 bases stayed unmatched. Germline CDR1 SGHTS, CDR2 YDEGEE. The CDR3 is 17 residues long. Here immunoSEQ multiplex PCR was the method, and the copy in TCRdb shows in-frame clones only, minus some. The sample lists about 220,000 clones; about 80% were seen once. Participants spanned ages roughly 18 to 90 years and resided in roughly 22 US areas. Assignments of participants to cohorts depended upon their own reported clinical history. The rearrangement links TRBV5-8 to TRBJ1-1, with 9 bases aligning to TRBD1. Sequences were obtained from PBMCs or T cells enriched from blood (not recorded which). This sequence originates from a middle-aged man who had recovered from COVID-19. DNA for the CDR3: TGTGCCAGCAGCAAGGGACAGGGCTTCACGGTGAACACTGAAGCTTTCTTT. Translated: CASSKGQGFTVNTEAFF.